A selection of T cell receptor beta chains follows, all from one sample in a study of blood T cells in healthy people across ages. A single record per CDR3 protein comes from TCRdb applying MiXCR to the 5' RACE reads. This table has about 1.1 million distinct CDR3 sequences, more than 30% appearing once. Sequenced sample: blood. Receptors were obtained from a young man in good health. The CDR3 runs from the conserved cysteine through the conserved F or W. The order of the fields is D gene, V gene, clone size, CDR3 length, J gene, CDR3 DNA, CDR3 protein. A D gene is named only where the DNA matches it firmly. Clone size is not always given. Where it is, it says once, few, many or a class for expanded clones.

.	TRBV20-1	.	15	TRBJ2-7	TGCAGTGCTAGAGATTACGGACTCTCCTCCTACGAGCAGTACTTC	CSARDYGLSSYEQYF
TRBD2	TRBV5-1	.	16	TRBJ2-3	TGCGCCAGCAGCTTGACCGGACTAGCCAGCACAGATACGCAGTATTTT	CASSLTGLASTDTQYF
TRBD1	TRBV29-1	once	15	TRBJ2-1	TGCAGCGTTGAAAGGGGGACAGCTTCCTACAATGAGCAGTTCTTC	CSVERGTASYNEQFF
.	TRBV7-3	few	15	TRBJ2-1	TGTGCCAGCAGCACCCAGGGGAGCTCCTACAATGAGCAGTTCTTC	CASSTQGSSYNEQFF
TRBD1	TRBV19	.	15	TRBJ2-1	TGTGCCAGTAGTCGGGACAGCGGTTACTCCAATGAGCAGTTCTTC	CASSRDSGYSNEQFF
TRBD2	TRBV12-3/TRBV12-4	many	13	TRBJ2-3	TGTGCCAGCAGCTCGACTAGCGGGGGTCCTTTGTATTTT	CASSSTSGGPLYF
TRBD2	TRBV20-1	.	16	TRBJ2-5	TGCAGTGCTAGCATAGCGGGGGGGCCAATACAAGGGACCCAGTACTTC	CSASIAGGPIQGTQYF
.	TRBV27	.	14	TRBJ1-4	TGTGCCAGCAGTTCGGGGGTACTGCGGGAAAAACTGTTTTTT	CASSSGVLREKLFF
.	TRBV12-3/TRBV12-4	.	14	TRBJ2-3	TGTGCCAGCAGTCTTTCAGGGACCTCCTGTACGCAGTATTTT	CASSLSGTSCTQYF
TRBD1	TRBV6-2/TRBV6-3	.	14	TRBJ2-1	TGTGCCAGCAGTTCCGGGACAGGGTACTATGAGCAGTTCTTC	CASSSGTGYYEQFF
.	TRBV7-9	.	16	TRBJ1-5	TGTGCCAGCAGCTCCGCAAGGACAGCGATCAATCAGCCCCAGCATTTT	CASSSARTAINQPQHF
.	TRBV27	few	14	TRBJ2-1	TGTGCCAGCAGTTCAGGGACTCGCATCGGGGAGCAGTTCTTC	CASSSGTRIGEQFF
TRBD1	TRBV5-6	.	15	TRBJ2-1	TGTGCCAGCGGCTTGTCGGGACAGGGGTTGAATGAGCAGTTCTTC	CASGLSGQGLNEQFF
.	TRBV6-6	few	13	TRBJ2-5	TGTGCCAGCAGCCAACGGGCCCAAGAGACCCAGTACTTC	CASSQRAQETQYF
TRBD1	TRBV5-1	.	15	TRBJ1-1	TGCGCCAGCAGCTGGGGGACAGGGCAAAACACTGAAGCTTTCTTT	CASSWGTGQNTEAFF
TRBD1	TRBV20-1	.	17	TRBJ1-5	TGCAGTGCTAGAGAGGCCTTACGGGACAGGCTGATTCAGCCCCAGCATTTT	CSAREALRDRLIQPQHF
.	TRBV2	.	17	TRBJ2-5	TGTGCCAGCAGCCCCGGGCCCCTCAGCGCGTACCAAGAGACCCAGTACTTC	CASSPGPLSAYQETQYF
TRBD1	TRBV11-2	few	15	TRBJ1-4	TGTGCCAGCAGCCACCCGGACAGGGTGGGTGAAAAACTGTTTTTT	CASSHPDRVGEKLFF
.	TRBV4-1	.	15	TRBJ1-2	TGCGCCAGCAGCCAAGACAGGTTCCGCCTCTATGGCTACACCTTC	CASSQDRFRLYGYTF
.	TRBV7-3	.	14	TRBJ2-2	TGTGCCAGCAGCTTAATTGGAACAGGCGGGGAGCTGTTTTTT	CASSLIGTGGELFF
TRBD1	TRBV9	few	14	TRBJ2-5	TGTGCCAGCAGCGTGAACAGGGGGTCAGAGACCCAGTACTTC	CASSVNRGSETQYF
TRBD1	TRBV20-1	.	19	TRBJ2-4	TGCAGTGCTCACCTCCTAGGGACAGGGGGCTATCTAGCCAAAAACATTCAGTACTTC	CSAHLLGTGGYLAKNIQYF
TRBD1	TRBV29-1	many	12	TRBJ1-2	TGCAGCGTCTTACAGGGGGCTCGTGGCTACACCTTC	CSVLQGARGYTF
.	TRBV20-1	few	15	TRBJ2-1	TGCAGTGCTAGAGACATCCTAAGCTCCTACAATGAGCAGTTCTTC	CSARDILSSYNEQFF
TRBD1	TRBV6-6	few	16	TRBJ1-2	TGTGCCAGCAGTTGGGGGACAGGGAAGACTAACTATGGCTACACCTTC	CASSWGTGKTNYGYTF
.	TRBV20-1	few	11	TRBJ1-2	TGCAGTGCTAGAGACGTCCTCGGCTACACCTTC	CSARDVLGYTF
.	TRBV11-1	.	13	TRBJ2-1	TGTGCCAGCAGCCCAAACATGGGGTATGAGCAGTTCTTC	CASSPNMGYEQFF
TRBD1	TRBV14	.	15	TRBJ1-2	TGTGCCAGCAGCTACTTAACAGGGGACTTAAGCGGCTACACCTTC	CASSYLTGDLSGYTF
.	TRBV4-2	.	15	TRBJ1-5	TGTGCCAGCAGCCAAGTTGAAGGTAGCAATCAGCCCCAGCATTTT	CASSQVEGSNQPQHF
.	TRBV6-5	.	16	TRBJ1-2	TGTGCCGGCAGTTACTCCTCCACCTTACAAAACTATGGCTACACCTTC	CAGSYSSTLQNYGYTF
.	TRBV27	.	14	TRBJ2-1	TGTGCCAGCAGTTCCTCCGGGACCTGGGATGAGCAGTTCTTC	CASSSSGTWDEQFF
.	TRBV12-3/TRBV12-4	.	11	TRBJ2-1	TGTGTCAGCAGTCCCTACGGGGAGCAGTTCTTC	CVSSPYGEQFF
.	TRBV20-1	.	12	TRBJ1-1	TGCAGTGCTGGTAGGGGGGGAGCTGAAGCTTTCTTT	CSAGRGGAEAFF
.	TRBV21-1	.	19	TRBJ1-2	TGTGCCAGCAGCAAAGCGCTTTCGAGTGTCAGACTGCTGAACTATGGCTACACCTTC	CASSKALSSVRLLNYGYTF
TRBD1	TRBV4-3	.	16	TRBJ1-5	TGCGCCAGCAGCCAAGATGTAGACAGGGGTAATCAGCCCCAGCATTTT	CASSQDVDRGNQPQHF
TRBD1	TRBV7-2	few	17	TRBJ2-3	TGTGCCAGCAGCTTAGGAGGGGGCCCTTCTAGCACAGATACGCAGTATTTT	CASSLGGGPSSTDTQYF